These T cell receptor beta chains were read from a single sample in a study of cytomegalovirus exposure and HLA in healthy donors. The method was immunoSEQ multiplex PCR; TCRdb's version includes in-frame clones alone and lacks a portion of them. This repertoire shows roughly 200,000 clones, around 80% found once; its top ten account for 0.71%. Sequencing was performed on PBMCs. All receptors derive from a boy aged 2 to 9 in good health and CMV-seronegative. Both conserved end residues are part of each CDR3. The D gene is left open where the match is weak. Not every row has a clone size; where given, it reads once, few, many or a size class.

abundance	v_gene	d_gene	j_gene	CDR3aa	CDR3nt
-	TRBV5-5	TRBD1	TRBJ2-5	CASSIWTGTKKETQYF	TGTGCCAGCAGCATATGGACAGGGACGAAAAAAGAGACCCAGTACTTC
-	TRBV9	-	TRBJ2-7	CASSRAFGGWYEQYF	TGTGCCAGCAGCCGTGCCTTTGGCGGATGGTACGAGCAGTACTTC
-	TRBV7-6	-	TRBJ2-1	CASSSRTGALLDEQFF	TGTGCCAGCAGCTCAAGGACGGGAGCCTTACTAGATGAGCAGTTCTTC
few	TRBV30	-	TRBJ1-1	CAWSDTEAFF	TGTGCCTGGTCCGACACTGAAGCTTTCTTT
-	TRBV5-5	-	TRBJ2-2	CASSLEGGANTGELFF	TGTGCCAGCAGCTTGGAAGGGGGTGCGAACACCGGGGAGCTGTTTTTT
-	TRBV2	TRBD2	TRBJ2-5	CASSLGLAGGSETQYF	TGTGCCAGCAGTCTCGGACTAGCGGGAGGGTCAGAGACCCAGTACTTC
few	TRBV4-1	TRBD2	TRBJ2-1	CASSPPGQRGYNEQFF	TGCGCCAGCAGCCCCCCCGGTCAGCGGGGCTACAATGAGCAGTTCTTC
-	TRBV13	-	TRBJ1-1	CASSLEKMWATARNTEAFF	TGTGCCAGCAGCTTAGAGAAGATGTGGGCGACGGCGAGAAACACTGAAGCTTTCTTT
-	TRBV7-6	-	TRBJ2-7	CASSQRGTDEQYF	TGTGCCAGCAGCCAGAGAGGAACGGACGAGCAGTACTTC
-	TRBV6-5	-	TRBJ1-6	CASRRGGFSPLHF	TGTGCCAGCAGAAGGGGGGGATTCTCACCCCTCCACTTT
-	TRBV29-1	TRBD1	TRBJ2-7	CSVGTGGSYEQYF	TGCAGCGTTGGGACAGGGGGCTCCTACGAGCAGTACTTC
-	TRBV5-4	TRBD1	TRBJ2-3	CASSLASDRGFTDTQYF	TGTGCCAGCAGCTTGGCCTCGGACAGGGGATTCACAGATACGCAGTATTTT
-	TRBV15	-	TRBJ1-4	CATSRRQEHNEKLFF	TGTGCCACCAGCAGAAGACAGGAGCATAATGAAAAACTGTTTTTT
few	TRBV10-2	TRBD1	TRBJ2-5	CASGQGEETQYF	TGCGCCAGCGGACAGGGCGAAGAGACCCAGTACTTC
-	TRBV27	TRBD2	TRBJ2-1	CASSPRGGSYNEQFF	TGTGCCAGCAGCCCGCGGGGGGGCTCCTACAATGAGCAGTTCTTC
-	TRBV6-4	-	TRBJ2-1	CASSDSPSSYNEQFF	TGTGCCAGCAGTGACTCTCCCAGCTCCTACAATGAGCAGTTCTTC
-	TRBV2	-	TRBJ1-2	CASRGGPTDNYGYTF	TGTGCCAGCAGAGGTGGGCCTACAGATAACTATGGCTACACCTTC
-	TRBV15	-	TRBJ1-1	CATSRDVGGNTEAFF	TGTGCCACCAGCAGAGATGTAGGGGGTAACACTGAAGCTTTCTTT
-	TRBV30	TRBD1	TRBJ1-4	CAWGATGRFGLFF	TGTGCCTGGGGTGCGACAGGGCGCTTTGGACTGTTTTTT
-	TRBV14	TRBD2	TRBJ2-1	CASSLPLGSGRKYNEQFF	TGTGCCAGCAGCCTCCCCTTGGGTAGCGGGAGGAAATACAATGAGCAGTTCTTC
-	TRBV19	TRBD2	TRBJ2-1	CASSTGGSYNEQFF	TGTGCCAGTAGTACCGGCGGGAGTTACAATGAGCAGTTCTTC
once	TRBV18	-	TRBJ1-1	CASLRGTEAFF	TGTGCCAGCCTCCGCGGCACTGAAGCTTTCTTT
-	TRBV27	TRBD2	TRBJ2-1	CASSLLAGGYNEQFF	TGTGCCAGCAGTTTACTAGCGGGGGGCTACAATGAGCAGTTCTTC
-	TRBV7-6	TRBD2	TRBJ2-1	CATRNSGRDSYNEQFF	TGTGCCACCCGCAATAGCGGGAGGGACTCCTACAATGAGCAGTTCTTC
-	TRBV5-4	TRBD2	TRBJ2-3	CASSLKATSGGPYADTQYF	TGTGCCAGCAGCTTGAAGGCTACTAGCGGGGGGCCATACGCAGATACGCAGTATTTT
-	TRBV5-1	-	TRBJ2-7	CASSLAGRGDEQYF	TGCGCCAGCAGCTTGGCGGGGAGGGGGGACGAGCAGTACTTC
-	TRBV30	-	TRBJ1-1	CAWGVPPSEAFF	TGTGCCTGGGGTGTCCCCCCCTCTGAAGCTTTCTTT
-	TRBV29-1	-	TRBJ2-3	CSVGGVGRIADTQYF	TGCAGCGTTGGGGGTGTAGGGAGGATCGCAGATACGCAGTATTTT
few	TRBV2	TRBD2	TRBJ2-2	CASSIAGNTGELFF	TGTGCCAGCAGTATAGCGGGGAACACCGGGGAGCTGTTTTTT
-	TRBV2	TRBD2	TRBJ2-5	CASRGGLGLQETQYF	TGTGCCAGCAGGGGCGGACTAGGCCTACAAGAGACCCAGTACTTC
-	TRBV4-1	TRBD1	TRBJ2-7	CASSPSGQGHEQYF	TGCGCCAGCAGCCCGTCGGGACAGGGCCACGAGCAGTACTTC
-	TRBV9	TRBD2	TRBJ2-1	CASSVQGLAGDNEQFF	TGTGCCAGCAGCGTCCAAGGACTAGCGGGAGACAATGAGCAGTTCTTC
-	TRBV5-1	TRBD1	TRBJ2-5	CASSFGTEQETQYF	TGCGCCAGCAGCTTCGGGACAGAGCAAGAGACCCAGTACTTC
few	TRBV5-1	-	TRBJ2-7	CASSLRDTDYEQYF	TGCGCCAGCAGCCTACGGGACACAGACTACGAGCAGTACTTC
once	TRBV7-9	-	TRBJ2-1	CASSLPSSYNEQFF	TGTGCCAGCAGCTTACCTAGCTCCTACAATGAGCAGTTCTTC